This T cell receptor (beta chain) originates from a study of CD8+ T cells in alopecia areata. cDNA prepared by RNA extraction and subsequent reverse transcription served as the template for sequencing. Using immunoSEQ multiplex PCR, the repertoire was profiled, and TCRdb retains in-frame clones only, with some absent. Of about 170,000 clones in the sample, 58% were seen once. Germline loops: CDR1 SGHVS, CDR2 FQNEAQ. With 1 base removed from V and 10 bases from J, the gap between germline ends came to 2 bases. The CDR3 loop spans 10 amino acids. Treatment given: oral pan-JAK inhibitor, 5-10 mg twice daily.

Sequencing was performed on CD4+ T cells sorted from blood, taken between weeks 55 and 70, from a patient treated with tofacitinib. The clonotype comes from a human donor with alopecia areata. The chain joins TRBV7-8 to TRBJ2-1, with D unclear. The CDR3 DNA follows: TGTGCCAGCAGCTTAGAAGAGCAGTTCTTC. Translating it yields CASSLEEQFF.